This T cell receptor (beta chain) comes out of a study of blood T cell repertoires in COVID-19. Looking at the study overall: The United States, Italy and Spain were the sources of the acute and convalescent COVID-19 samples. In each case, the material was cDNA or gDNA derived from T cells, B-cell-depleted T cells, or PBMCs.

The V and J ends lost 7 bases and 0 bases respectively, with 12 bases between them. Germline CDR1 is LNHDA and CDR2 is SQIVND (reference sequence). CDR3 length: 14 residues. Original processing notes: Cell counts per sample came from amplifying reference gene primers. Produced via immunoSEQ multiplex PCR; TCRdb's table is partial and in-frame only. V, J and clone size are taken as reported in that table, and D and trimming were inferred from the DNA itself. Of over 40,000 clones listed, 90% are singletons. Sequenced material: peripheral blood. The sequence was collected from a man aged 65-85 years with acute or convalescent COVID-19. This chain links TRBV19 with TRBJ1-1; D uncertain. Written as DNA, the CDR3 is TGTGCCAGTACCCTACGACACCTGAACACTGAAGCTTTCTTT. Protein sequence: CASTLRHLNTEAFF.